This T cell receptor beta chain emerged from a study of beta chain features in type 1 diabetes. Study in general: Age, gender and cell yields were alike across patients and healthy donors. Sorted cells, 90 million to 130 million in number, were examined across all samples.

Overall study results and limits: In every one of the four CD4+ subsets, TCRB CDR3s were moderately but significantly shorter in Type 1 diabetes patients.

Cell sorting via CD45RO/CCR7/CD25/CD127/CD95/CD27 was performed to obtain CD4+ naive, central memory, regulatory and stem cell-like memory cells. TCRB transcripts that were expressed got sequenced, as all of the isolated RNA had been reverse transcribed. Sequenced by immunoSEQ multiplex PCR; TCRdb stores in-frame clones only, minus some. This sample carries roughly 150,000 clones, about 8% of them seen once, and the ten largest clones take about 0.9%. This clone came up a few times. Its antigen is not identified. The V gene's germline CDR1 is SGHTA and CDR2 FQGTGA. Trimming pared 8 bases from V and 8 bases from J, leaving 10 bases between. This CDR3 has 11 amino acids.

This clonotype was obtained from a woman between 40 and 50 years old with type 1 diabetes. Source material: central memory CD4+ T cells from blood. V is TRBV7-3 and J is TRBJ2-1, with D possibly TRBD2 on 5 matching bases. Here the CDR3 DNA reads TGTGCCAGCGCGATCGGGGATGAGCAGTTCTTC. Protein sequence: CASAIGDEQFF.